This T cell receptor beta chain was profiled in a study of T cell changes during pregnancy in multiple sclerosis. Clones were sequenced by immunoSEQ multiplex PCR, and TCRdb holds only the in-frame ones, with some missing. The profile shows roughly 70,000 clones, 75% to 90% of them singletons. The CDR3 is 15 amino acids. Losses at the gene ends were 1 base for V and 7 bases for J; bases not matched to a gene: 7. From germline, CDR1 is SGHTA and CDR2 FQGNSA. The sequenced sample was peripheral blood, obtained before pregnancy. The clonotype was recovered from a female donor with multiple sclerosis, enrolled in a pregnancy study. The chain has TRBV7-2 and TRBJ2-7; 10 positions agree with TRBD2. DNA for the CDR3: TGTGCCAGCAGCTTAGGGTTAGCGGGGGGTACTGAGCAGTACTTC. Protein: CASSLGLAGGTEQYF.